The 18 T cell receptor beta chains listed next were all sequenced from one sample in a study of beta chain features in type 1 diabetes. Since all of the isolated RNA was reverse transcribed, expressed TCRB transcripts were what got sequenced. Sequencing used immunoSEQ multiplex PCR; TCRdb keeps in-frame clones, though not all of them. Here the sample spans some 500,000 clones, about an eighth being singletons. Sequencing input: naive CD4+ T cells from blood. These receptors were collected from a woman aged 18-29 years in good health.

In its sample, this clone was seen a few times. The rearrangement uses TRBV6-1 and TRBJ2-5, with 8 nucleotides matching TRBD1. The V gene end was trimmed by 0 bases and the J gene end by 5 bases; junction bases not matched to a gene: 8. The CDR3 length is 16 residues. Germline V gives CDR1 MNHNS, CDR2 SASEGT. The CDR3 is CASSEARTGLRETQYF. In nucleotides, the CDR3 is TGTGCCAGCAGTGAAGCGAGGACAGGGCTAAGGGAGACCCAGTACTTC.

This clone was observed a few times. The chain joins TRBV7-2 to TRBJ1-1, with 8 bases fitting TRBD1. Germline loops: CDR1 SGHTA, CDR2 FQGNSA. The V and J ends lost 3 bases and 0 bases, in that order; junction bases with no gene match: 6. The CDR3 is 16 amino acids. CDR3 in amino acids: CASSLTGAVMNTEAFF. In DNA, the CDR3 is TGTGCCAGCAGCTTGACAGGGGCCGTTATGAACACTGAAGCTTTCTTT.

This clone was seen a handful of times. V is TRBV5-4 and J is TRBJ2-7, with 10 bases fitting TRBD1. V was clipped by 4 bases and J by 0 bases; unmatched bases: 4. The CDR3 contains 15 residues. Germline V gives CDR1 SGHNT, CDR2 YYREEE (reference sequence). CDR3 DNA sequence: TGTGCCAGCAGCGACCGGGACAGGGGCTCCTACGAGCAGTACTTC. It specifies CASSDRDRGSYEQYF.

The chain carries TRBV6-4 and TRBJ2-1; D not certain. The CDR3 spans 14 residues. Germline lookup yields CDR1 MRHNA and CDR2 SNTAGT. Trimming removed 0 bases at V and 7 bases at J, with 10 bases between. CDR3 bases: TGTGCCAGCAGTGACTCAGGACGTTTTAATGAGCAGTTCTTC. The encoded protein is CASSDSGRFNEQFF.

This sequence joins TRBV30 and TRBJ2-5; D ambiguous. This CDR3 has 13 residues. V was shortened by 3 bases and J by 2 bases, with 10 bases between the two germline ends. Germline V gene data show CDR1 as GTSNPN and CDR2 as SVGIG (reference sequence). As DNA, the CDR3 is TGTGCCTGGAGGAGGTCGAAACAAGAGACCCAGTACTTC. Translation gives CAWRRSKQETQYF.

This clone was counted only a few times. The chain is built from TRBV6-5 and TRBJ2-3; D not resolved. Germline V gene sequence: CDR1 MNHEY, CDR2 SVGAGI. Trimming left V 8 bases short and J 0 bases short, with 9 bases between. The CDR3 loop spans 13 amino acids. In DNA, the CDR3 is TGTGCCAGCTACGTAGGAAGCACAGATACGCAGTATTTT. Translated, it gives CASYVGSTDTQYF.

The gene calls are TRBV4-3 and TRBJ1-5; no clear D gene. Looked up from germline, CDR1 is LGHNA and CDR2 is YSLEER. V was pared by 0 bases and J by 4 bases, with 4 bases between. This CDR3 has 13 amino acids. CDR3 DNA sequence: TGCGCCAGCAGCCAAGATGGGAATCAGCCCCAGCATTTT. It specifies CASSQDGNQPQHF.

This clone has just a few counts. The chain has TRBV7-9 and TRBJ1-6, with a tentative D call TRBD1 (6 bases). The CDR3 sequence is 15 residues long. Germline CDR1 SEHNR, CDR2 FQNEAQ (reference sequence). Between the trimmed V and J ends, which lost 1 base and 7 bases, there was a span of 11 bases. The CDR3 here is CASSLEGQTNSPLHF. DNA for the CDR3: TGTGCCAGCAGCTTAGAAGGACAGACAAATTCACCCCTCCACTTT.

This clone was observed a handful of times. This chain connects TRBV2 to TRBJ1-6; D unresolved. V shed 7 bases and J shed 6 bases, with 10 bases lying between them. This CDR3 has 13 amino acids. Germline V gene lookup returns CDR1 SNHLY and CDR2 FYNNEI. CDR3 residues: CASKDGINSPLHF. The CDR3 bases are TGTGCCAGCAAGGACGGAATTAATTCACCCCTCCACTTT.

This clone has more than one count but fewer than ten. The J gene is TRBJ1-2, the V gene TRBV9; 8 bases map to TRBD1. V dropped 4 bases and J dropped 8; count of bases not matched to a gene: 10. Germline V CDR1 and CDR2: SGDLS, YYNGEE. CDR3 length equals 14 residues. DNA for the CDR3: TGTGCCAGCAGCTTAACAGGACAGGGAGAAGGCTACACCTTC. Encoded protein: CASSLTGQGEGYTF.

This clone turned up a few times. The chain links TRBV30 to TRBJ1-2; D call uncertain. V shed 2 bases and J shed 0 bases, with 13 bases lying between them. Germline CDR1 reads GTSNPN; CDR2 reads SVGIG (reference sequence). The CDR3 runs to 15 residues. CDR3 nucleotides: TGTGCCTGGAGTAAAACCACTACGGCTAACTATGGCTACACCTTC. Translated, it gives CAWSKTTTANYGYTF. The entire variable domain, with the rest obtained from reference TRBV30 and TRBJ1-2, is as follows: SQTIHQWPATLVQPVGSPLSLECTVEGTSNPNLYWYRQAAGRGLQLLFYSVGIGQISSEVPQNLSASRPQDRQFILSSKKLLLSDSGFYLCAWSKTTTANYGYTFGSGTRLTVV.

This clone was seen more than once but under ten times. This chain links TRBV4-2 with TRBJ2-1, with 11 bases aligning to TRBD2. CDR1 and CDR2 from the germline V gene are LGHNA and YNFKEQ. The ends lost 0 bases at V and 4 bases at J; junction bases unmatched: 11. The CDR3 covers 19 residues. The CDR3 loop reads CASSQDIATSGREYNEQFF. As DNA, the CDR3 is TGTGCCAGCAGCCAAGATATCGCTACTAGCGGGAGAGAATACAATGAGCAGTTCTTC.

This chain links TRBV7-9 with TRBJ1-1; 8 bases fit TRBD1. Looked up from germline, CDR1 is SEHNR and CDR2 is FQNEAQ (reference sequence). With 1 base clipped from V and 6 bases from J, the junction kept 4 bases outside the gene matches. The CDR3 contains 14 residues. CDR3 bases: TGTGCCAGCAGCTTAGGACAGGGGAGGCCTGAAGCTTTCTTT. Protein: CASSLGQGRPEAFF.

The chain links TRBV7-2 to TRBJ2-1; tentative D call: TRBD1 (6 bases). The CDR3 spans 15 residues. Trimming stripped 8 bases from V and 6 bases from J, with 20 bases between. CDR1 and CDR2 (germline): SGHTA, FQGNSA. In nucleotides, the CDR3 is TGTGCCAGCGTCGACCCTTACAGGGCTAGCAATGAGCAGTTCTTC. Its protein is CASVDPYRASNEQFF.

This clone was observed a few times. The CDR3 region is CASSLGRAYEQYF. CDR3 DNA sequence: TGTGCCAGCAGCTTAGGCAGAGCCTACGAGCAGTACTTC. The chain links TRBV7-9 to TRBJ2-7; no reliable D call. Germline loops: CDR1 SEHNR, CDR2 FQNEAQ (reference sequence). The CDR3 consists of 13 residues. V was trimmed by 1 base and J by 2 bases, leaving 6 bases between them. The entire variable domain, with the rest obtained from reference TRBV7-9 and TRBJ2-7, is as follows: DTGVSQNPRHKITKRGQNVTFRCDPISEHNRLYWYRQTLGQGPEFLTYFQNEAQLEKSRLLSDRFSAERPKGSFSTLEIQRTEQGDSAMYLCASSLGRAYEQYFGPGTRLTVT.

This clone occurred a few times. V gene TRBV28 combines with J gene TRBJ2-6; tentative D call: TRBD1 (6 bases). The V gene's germline CDR1 is MDHEN and CDR2 SYDVKM. V lost 7 bases, J lost 1 base, and 17 bases lay in between. The CDR3 contains 17 residues. CDR3 amino acids: CASNFWGPSSGANVLTF. The CDR3 DNA reads as TGTGCCAGCAATTTTTGGGGGCCATCATCTGGGGCCAACGTCCTGACTTTC.

The chain has TRBV7-2 and TRBJ2-1; 9 positions match TRBD2. This CDR3 contains 15 residues. With V trimmed by 4 bases and J by 4 bases, 5 bases remained unmatched. The germline CDR1 and CDR2 sequences are SGHTA and FQGNSA. The CDR3 DNA is TGTGCCAGCAGCTCGCTAGCGGGGATATACAATGAGCAGTTCTTC. It translates to CASSSLAGIYNEQFF.

This clone was observed a few times. The V gene is TRBV18, the J gene TRBJ1-1; D may be TRBD1 (6 bases). The V end lost 4 bases, the J end lost 0 bases, and 9 bases lay between the germline ends. The CDR3 spans 14 residues. Germline-derived CDR1 and CDR2 are KGHSH and LQKENI. CDR3 bases: TGTGCCAGCTCACGGACAGAGATGAACACTGAAGCTTTCTTT. Residues: CASSRTEMNTEAFF.